The 32 T cell receptor beta chains given below trace back to one sample, sequenced in a study of blood T cell repertoires in COVID-19 (dated by TCRdb to about 2020). Receptors were amplified or captured by the immunoSEQ multiplex PCR assay. TCRdb carries this immuneACCESS record with in-frame sequences only. Its versions omit some clonotypes, under half of them owing to an unresolved V gene in the studies checked, with the rest unexplained. The sample table contains 100,000 or so clones; only one count was recorded for approximately 90% of them. The ten largest account for around 32% of the sample. Sequenced input: peripheral blood. The receptors stem from a woman of 80 years or more with acute or convalescent COVID-19.

The V call is TRBV28, the J call TRBJ2-7; D perhaps matches TRBD1 (6 bases). V dropped 5 bases and J dropped 2 bases, with 22 bases sitting between them. Germline-derived CDR1 and CDR2 are MDHEN and SYDVKM. The CDR3 runs to 17 residues. The CDR3 region has the DNA TGTGCCAGCAGTCTCCCCAATCCGGGACAAAAAACCTACGAGCAGTACTTC. Translation: CASSLPNPGQKTYEQYF.

This clone has a single count. The CDR3 loop is CSVEGQSASYGYTF. DNA of the CDR3: TGCAGCGTTGAAGGACAGAGTGCGAGCTATGGCTACACCTTC. The genes are TRBV29-1 and TRBJ1-2; D might be TRBD1 (5 bases). Trimming left V 1 base short and J 4 bases short, with 13 bases between. CDR3 length: 14 residues. CDR1 and CDR2 from the germline V gene are SQVTM and ANQGSEA.

This chain links TRBV10-1 with TRBJ2-3; maybe TRBD2 (5 bases). Germline loops: CDR1 WNHNN, CDR2 SYGVQD (reference sequence). The CDR3 contains 16 residues. The V and J ends lost 4 bases and 0 bases respectively, with 14 bases between them. CDR3 in amino acids: CASSGGSSTSTDTQYF. The CDR3, as DNA: TGCGCCAGCAGTGGGGGATCTAGCACTAGCACAGATACGCAGTATTTT.

The chain is built from TRBV7-2 and TRBJ1-6, with D perhaps matching TRBD1 (6 bases). Trimming took off 5 bases at V and 10 bases at J, with 15 bases between the two ends. This CDR3 is built from 14 residues. The V gene's germline CDR1 is SGHTA and CDR2 FQGNSA. The CDR3 DNA reads TGTGCCAGCAGCCCAAACAGGGTTGTATCACCCCTCCACTTT. Translated: CASSPNRVVSPLHF.

The chain joins TRBV2 to TRBJ1-5, with D possibly being TRBD1 (6 bases). This CDR3 spans 14 amino acids. Trimming stripped 5 bases from V and 7 bases from J, with 15 bases between. The V gene's germline CDR1 is SNHLY and CDR2 FYNNEI. The CDR3, as DNA: TGTGCCAGCAGTCCCACAGGGTTTGGGCAGCCCCAGCATTTT. It specifies CASSPTGFGQPQHF.

This chain connects TRBV7-2 to TRBJ2-7; no reliable D call. The CDR3 is made up of 13 amino acids. From germline, CDR1 is SGHTA and CDR2 FQGNSA. Trimming pared 5 bases from V and 3 bases from J, leaving 11 bases between. Here the CDR3 DNA reads TGTGCCAGCAGCGAGATTATAAACTACGAGCAGTACTTC. It is translated as CASSEIINYEQYF.

V is TRBV5-4 and J is TRBJ1-1, with 9 positions matching TRBD1. The germline V gene encodes CDR1 SGHNT and CDR2 YYREEE (reference sequence). This CDR3 contains 15 residues. V was clipped by 6 bases and J by 6 bases; unmatched bases: 12. In nucleotides, the CDR3 is TGTGCCAGCACTCTACAGGGGGCGACTACTGCTGAAGCTTTCTTT. Translated: CASTLQGATTAEAFF.

CDR3 sequence: CASSQTLAGHTDTQYF. CDR3 nucleotides: TGTGCCAGCAGCCAAACCTTAGCGGGCCACACAGATACGCAGTATTTT. The gene calls are TRBV3-1 (or the pseudogene TRBV3-2) and TRBJ2-3; 7 bases are shared with TRBD2. The CDR3 spans 16 residues. V dropped 2 bases and J dropped 2; count of bases not matched to a gene: 7. Per the germline V gene, CDR1 is LGHDT and CDR2 is YNNKEL (reference sequence).

This chain links TRBV9 with TRBJ2-7, with no clear D. The CDR3 totals 13 residues. Between the trimmed V and J ends, which lost 4 bases and 0 bases, there was a span of 8 bases. The germline CDR1 and CDR2 sequences are SGDLS and YYNGEE. CDR3 amino acids: CASSPEVSYEQYF. As DNA, the CDR3 is TGTGCCAGCAGCCCCGAGGTCTCCTACGAGCAGTACTTC.

This clone occurred once. The rearrangement joins TRBV10-3 to TRBJ2-3, with D hard to call. CDR3 length: 15 residues. CDR1 is ENHRY and CDR2 is SYGVKD in the germline V gene. V was shortened by 1 base and J by 1 base, with 9 bases between the two germline ends. CDR3 in amino acids: CAISEYDSRTDTQYF. The CDR3 DNA sequence: TGTGCCATCAGTGAGTACGACTCCCGCACAGATACGCAGTATTTT.

In the case of this clone: Other DNA sequences from this sample encode an identical CDR3 as well. The chain is built from TRBV4-3 and TRBJ2-5; D might be TRBD2 (5 bases). There are 13 residues in the CDR3. Between the trimmed V and J ends, which lost 0 bases and 5 bases, there was a span of 7 bases. Germline-derived CDR1 and CDR2 are LGHNA and YSLEER. CDR3 residues: CASSQDRGETQYF. The CDR3 nucleotides read TGCGCCAGCAGCCAAGACCGGGGTGAGACCCAGTACTTC.

The V call is TRBV15, the J call TRBJ2-2; D uncertain. V gave up 0 bases and J gave up 0 bases, with 14 bases separating them. The CDR3 extends over 18 amino acids. Per the germline V gene, CDR1 is LNHNV and CDR2 is YYDKDF (reference sequence). The CDR3 nucleotides are TGTGCCACCAGCAGAGATCATTTCGCGGCGACGAACACCGGGGAGCTGTTTTTT. Amino acids: CATSRDHFAATNTGELFF. The variable domain in full, with the rest retrieved from reference TRBV15 and TRBJ2-2, is DAMVIQNPRYQVTQFGKPVTLSCSQTLNHNVMYWYQQKSSQAPKLLFHYYDKDFNNEADTPDNFQSRRPNTSFCFLDIRSPGLGDTAMYLCATSRDHFAATNTGELFFGEGSRLTVL.

This rearrangement joins TRBV6-5 to TRBJ1-2; weak D call: TRBD1 (6 bases). The CDR3 is 15 residues long. Deletions cut 6 bases from V and 0 bases from J, with 14 bases between. Per the germline V gene, CDR1 is MNHEY and CDR2 is SVGAGI. CDR3: CASSETGDTNYGYTF. The CDR3, as DNA: TGTGCCAGCAGCGAGACAGGCGATACTAACTATGGCTACACCTTC.

This sequence joins TRBV4-1 and TRBJ2-7, with TRBD2 matching 12 bases. Germline V gene sequence: CDR1 MGHRA, CDR2 YSYEKL. V was clipped by 1 base and J by 5 bases; unmatched bases: 9. The CDR3 consists of 17 residues. The CDR3 bases are TGCGCCAGCAGCCAAGGGTTAGGACTAGCGGGGTCGGACGAGCAGTACTTC. Translating it yields CASSQGLGLAGSDEQYF.

The chain employs TRBV12-5 and TRBJ1-2; D may be TRBD1 (5 bases). The ends were cut back, 3 bases at V and 8 bases at J, with 19 bases in the middle. Germline lookup yields CDR1 LGHNT and CDR2 FRNRAP. This CDR3 has 15 residues. The DNA for the CDR3 is TGTGCTAGTGGTTTCCAAACGGGGGGTTTAAGGGGCTACACCTTC. It encodes CASGFQTGGLRGYTF.

V is TRBV6-2 or TRBV6-3 and J is TRBJ2-5; tentative D call: TRBD1 (6 bases). The CDR3 totals 16 residues. V lost 5 bases and J lost 2, with 18 bases in between. Germline V lookup: CDR1 MNHEY, CDR2 SVGEGT. The CDR3 region has the DNA TGTGCCAGCAGTGAGCCCTACAGGGCTTGGCAAGAGACCCAGTACTTC. Its translation: CASSEPYRAWQETQYF.

The gene calls are TRBV18 and TRBJ1-5, with D tentatively TRBD1 (5 bases). Between the trimmed V and J ends, which lost 5 bases and 0 bases, there was a span of 17 bases. The germline V gene has CDR1 KGHSH and CDR2 LQKENI. The CDR3 has 17 amino acids. DNA of the CDR3: TGTGCCAGCTCATCTATAGCAGGGTTGTATAGCAATCAGCCCCAGCATTTT. This encodes CASSSIAGLYSNQPQHF.

V usage is TRBV18 and J usage is TRBJ2-2; D is undetermined. V dropped 3 bases and J dropped 1 base, with 12 bases sitting between them. The CDR3 is 16 amino acids. The germline gives CDR1 KGHSH, CDR2 LQKENI. The CDR3 sequence is CASSPAPTGNTGELFF. The CDR3 nucleotides read TGTGCCAGCTCACCGGCCCCGACTGGGAACACCGGGGAGCTGTTTTTT.

The V and J genes are TRBV11-3 and TRBJ2-3, with TRBD1 matching over 8 bases. V gave up 5 bases and J gave up 3 bases; unmatched junction bases: 4. CDR1 SGHNT and CDR2 YENEEA come from the germline V gene. The CDR3 totals 14 residues. The CDR3 DNA reads as TGTGCCAGCAGCGCGCGGACAGGGACAGATACGCAGTATTTT. Its translation: CASSARTGTDTQYF.

The chain recombines TRBV10-2 with TRBJ1-5; TRBD1 aligns across 10 bases. CDR1 is WSHSY and CDR2 is SAAADI in the germline V gene. The CDR3 length is 18 residues. J lost 2 bases, V lost 6 bases, and 13 bases had no gene match. The CDR3 spells CASSSGQGSMAGNQPQHF. The DNA of the CDR3 is TGCGCCAGCAGCTCGGGACAGGGGAGTATGGCTGGCAATCAGCCCCAGCATTTT.

The CDR3 protein is CASSLAPGRGNEQFF. The CDR3 DNA is TGTGCCAGCAGCTTAGCGCCGGGCAGGGGAAATGAGCAGTTCTTC. V usage is TRBV7-9 and J usage is TRBJ2-1; TRBD1 might be the D (6 bases). This CDR3 has 15 residues. The germline CDR1 and CDR2 sequences are SEHNR and FQNEAQ (reference sequence). Trimming removed 0 bases at V and 7 bases at J, with 13 bases between.

This clone was recorded a few times. The rearrangement links TRBV9 to TRBJ1-2, with 9 bases aligning to TRBD1. CDR1 and CDR2 (germline): SGDLS, YYNGEE. V lost 0 bases to trimming and J lost 4 bases; unmatched junction nucleotides: 10. The CDR3 totals 17 residues. CDR3 amino acids: CASSVGGGQGRSYGYTF. The CDR3 DNA follows: TGTGCCAGCAGCGTAGGGGGAGGACAGGGGAGATCCTATGGCTACACCTTC.

This chain links TRBV30 with TRBJ2-7, with a weak D call TRBD1 (5 bases). The V end was cut by 4 bases, the J end by 6 bases, with 13 bases between. The CDR3 loop spans 12 amino acids. CDR1 and CDR2 from the germline V gene are GTSNPN and SVGIG (reference sequence). The CDR3 nucleotides are TGTGCCTGGAAGGGGCAGGAGAGCGAGCAGTACTTC. Translating it yields CAWKGQESEQYF.

The chain is built from TRBV27 and TRBJ1-4, with D perhaps matching TRBD1 (6 bases). The length of the CDR3 is 15 residues. V lost 6 bases, J lost 0 bases, and 11 bases lay in between. CDR1 is MNHEY, CDR2 SMNVEV, per germline (reference sequence). CDR3 nucleotides: TGTGCCAGCAGCGGGACATTTGCAACTAATGAAAAACTGTTTTTT. Translated, it gives CASSGTFATNEKLFF.

The genes are TRBV15 and TRBJ2-5, with D unresolved. Deletions cut 3 bases from V and 0 bases from J, with 11 bases between. The germline V gene encodes CDR1 LNHNV and CDR2 YYDKDF (reference sequence). The CDR3 is made up of 15 amino acids. The CDR3: CATSSTIDYQETQYF. Here the CDR3 DNA reads TGTGCCACCAGCAGTACAATCGACTACCAAGAGACCCAGTACTTC.

The V and J genes are TRBV10-3 and TRBJ2-1; TRBD2 matches at 12 bases. The CDR3 sequence is 15 residues long. J lost 2 bases, V lost 6 bases, and 2 bases had no gene match. CDR1 is ENHRY, CDR2 SYGVKD, per germline. CDR3 nucleotides: TGTGCCATCAGGACTAGCGGGGGCACCTACAATGAGCAGTTCTTC. Translating it yields CAIRTSGGTYNEQFF.

The J gene is TRBJ2-3, the V gene TRBV19; 9 positions match TRBD1. The CDR3 length is 18 residues. CDR1 LNHDA and CDR2 SQIVND come from the germline V gene (reference sequence). The V gene end was trimmed by 5 bases and the J gene end by 4 bases; junction bases not matched to a gene: 16. The CDR3 is CASSPGGFLDRGPDTQYF. CDR3 bases: TGTGCCAGTAGTCCCGGGGGGTTCCTGGACAGGGGACCAGATACGCAGTATTTT.

This chain joins TRBV19 and TRBJ1-6, with 8 bases aligning to TRBD1. V dropped 5 bases and J dropped 7; count of bases not matched to a gene: 4. The CDR3 runs 14 residues. Germline CDR1 reads LNHDA; CDR2 reads SQIVND (reference sequence). The CDR3 coding sequence is TGTGCCAGTAGTCCCCGGGACAGGAATTCACCCCTCCACTTT. Its protein product is CASSPRDRNSPLHF.

The genes are TRBV6-6 and TRBJ2-4; 8 bases are a match to TRBD1. The ends lost 7 bases at V and 1 base at J; junction bases unmatched: 9. CDR1 MNHNY and CDR2 SVGAGI come from the germline V gene (reference sequence). The CDR3 extends over 16 amino acids. The CDR3, as DNA: TGTGCCAGCACCAGCTGGACAGGGATGGCCAAAAACATTCAGTACTTC. Protein: CASTSWTGMAKNIQYF.

The gene calls are TRBV3-1 (or the pseudogene TRBV3-2) and TRBJ1-1; D possibly corresponds to TRBD1 (6 bases). The ends were cut back, 4 bases at V and 6 bases at J, with 21 bases in the middle. Germline-derived CDR1 and CDR2 are LGHDT and YNNKEL (reference sequence). This CDR3 region has 16 residues. The CDR3 spells CASSPQTGLTGPEAFF. The CDR3 bases are TGTGCCAGCAGCCCACAGACAGGCCTCACGGGCCCTGAAGCTTTCTTT.

V usage is TRBV3-1 (or the pseudogene TRBV3-2) and J usage is TRBJ2-7; D perhaps matches TRBD1 (6 bases). V dropped 0 bases and J dropped 6 bases, with 24 bases sitting between them. The germline CDR1 and CDR2 sequences are LGHDT and YNNKEL (reference sequence). This CDR3 contains 18 residues. CDR3 sequence (DNA): TGTGCCAGCAGCCAAGATCCCGGGCAGGGGCCTACGCCTGCCGAGCAGTACTTC. It translates to CASSQDPGQGPTPAEQYF.

This clone was counted a single time. The chain carries TRBV25-1 and TRBJ1-2, with D possibly TRBD1 on 5 matching bases. Germline values: CDR1 MGHDK, CDR2 SYGVNS. V was shortened by 3 bases and J by 3 bases, with 8 bases between the two germline ends. There are 13 residues in the CDR3. The CDR3 coding sequence is TGTGCCAGCAGTGAGGGGCTCGACTATGGCTACACCTTC. Amino acids: CASSEGLDYGYTF.